What follows describes a single T cell receptor (beta chain). Its binding antigen is unknown. Qualities for individual bases were not recorded, and no much larger clone is one base off. The sample is drawn from a study of control samples from healthy donors and cancer patients (dated by TCRdb to the early 2020s). Libraries were prepared through the immunoSEQ multiplex PCR assay. In TCRdb, the immuneACCESS table is reduced to in-frame sequences with V and J assigned. These tables do not hold every clone; where another copy was compared, an unresolved V gene accounts for under half, and the others remain unexplained. The sample includes roughly 100,000 clones, with approximately 92% observed a single time. The ten largest clones take up around 3% of the sample. The germline V gene encodes CDR1 LNHDA and CDR2 SQIVND (reference sequence). CDR3 length: 13 amino acids, cysteine to phenylalanine. CDR3 DNA is the only sequence kept; it has 39 bases, read in frame from the first base. V is cut by 4 bases and J by 1 base, and the space between the germline ends is 7 bases.

The source is a human donor in good health. The donor label of this sample is uncertain. Specimen: blood. Rearrangement joined TRBV19 to TRBJ1-1; the D gene is perhaps TRBD1, from 5 matching bases. The CDR3 corresponds to CASSRQSNTEAFF. The DNA is as follows: TGTGCCAGTAGTAGACAGTCGAACACTGAAGCTTTCTTT.